This TCR beta chain appears in the sequencing data of a study of blood T cell dynamics during melanoma immunotherapy. Study in general: Patients with metastatic melanoma got pembrolizumab or nivolumab-ipilimumab as first-line care.

The table came from immunoSEQ multiplex PCR; TCRdb's copy has only in-frame clones and leaves some out. The sample consists of about 8,400 clones, about 85% of them appearing once. V was pared by 6 bases and J by 6 bases, with 5 bases of the junction left unmatched. The CDR3 has 14 amino acids. Germline assignment: CDR1 MNHEY and CDR2 SMNVEV (reference sequence). Time point meaning: week 3, after first cycle of checkpoint inhibitor. Samples come from before therapy and from week 3 after the first blockade cycle. The specimen was blood, collected from a patient treated with checkpoint blockade. The chain combines TRBV27 with TRBJ1-4; 9 bases are shared with TRBD1. The source of this sequence is a human donor with melanoma. CDR3 sequence reads: CASRDGTGYEKLFF. The CDR3 region has the DNA TGTGCCAGCAGGGACGGGACAGGGTATGAAAAACTGTTTTTT. Supplemented by reference TRBV27 and TRBJ1-4, the full variable domain reads EAQVTQNPRYLITVTGKKLTVTCSQNMNHEYMSWYRQDPGLGLRQIYYSMNVEVTDKGDVPEGYKVSRKEKRNFPLILESPSPNQTSLYFCASRDGTGYEKLFFGSGTQLSVL.